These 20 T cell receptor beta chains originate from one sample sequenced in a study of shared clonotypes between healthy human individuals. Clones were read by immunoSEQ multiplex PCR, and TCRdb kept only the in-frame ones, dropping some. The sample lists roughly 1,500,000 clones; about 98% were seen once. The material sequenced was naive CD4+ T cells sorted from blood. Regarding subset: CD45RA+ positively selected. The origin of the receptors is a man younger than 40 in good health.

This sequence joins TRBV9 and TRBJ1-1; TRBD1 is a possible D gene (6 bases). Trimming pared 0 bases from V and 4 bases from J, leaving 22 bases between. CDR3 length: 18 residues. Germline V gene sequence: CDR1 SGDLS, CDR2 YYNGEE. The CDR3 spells CASSVDPRGRDPGTEAFF. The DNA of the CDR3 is TGTGCCAGCAGCGTAGATCCCAGGGGCAGGGACCCTGGCACTGAAGCTTTCTTT.

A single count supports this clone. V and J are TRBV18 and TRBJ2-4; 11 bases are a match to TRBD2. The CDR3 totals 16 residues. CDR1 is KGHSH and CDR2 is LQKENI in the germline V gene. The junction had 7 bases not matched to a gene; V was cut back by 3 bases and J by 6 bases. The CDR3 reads CASSPDSGLAVNIQYF. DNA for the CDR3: TGTGCCAGCTCACCGGACTCGGGACTAGCGGTAAACATTCAGTACTTC.

CDR3 sequence (DNA): TGTGCCAGCAAAGGTTATCCTACCGAAAACTATAGCAATCAGCCCCAGCATTTT. Amino acids: CASKGYPTENYSNQPQHF. The gene calls are TRBV2 and TRBJ1-5; D uncertain. Germline CDR1 is SNHLY and CDR2 is FYNNEI. Trimming cost V 7 bases and J 0 bases, with 22 bases left between them. This CDR3 has 18 amino acids.

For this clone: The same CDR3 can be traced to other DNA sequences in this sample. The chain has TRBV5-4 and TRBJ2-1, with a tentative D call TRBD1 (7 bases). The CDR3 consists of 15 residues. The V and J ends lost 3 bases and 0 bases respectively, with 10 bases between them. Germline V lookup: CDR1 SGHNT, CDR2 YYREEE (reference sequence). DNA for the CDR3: TGTGCCAGCAGCTCAGGGGGGAGCTCCTACAATGAGCAGTTCTTC. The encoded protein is CASSSGGSSYNEQFF.

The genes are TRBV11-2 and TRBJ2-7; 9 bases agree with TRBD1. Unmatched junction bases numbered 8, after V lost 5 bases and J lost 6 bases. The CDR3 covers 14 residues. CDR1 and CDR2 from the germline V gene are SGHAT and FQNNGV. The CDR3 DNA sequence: TGTGCCAGCAGCCCGGGTGGGACAGGGCTCGAGCAGTACTTC. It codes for CASSPGGTGLEQYF.

CDR3 DNA: TGTGCCAGCAGCACGGGACTAGCGGGACTAGACTACGAGCAGTACTTC. Protein product: CASSTGLAGLDYEQYF. The rearrangement joins TRBV7-6 to TRBJ2-7, with 13 nucleotides matching TRBD2. The CDR3 totals 16 residues. V was pared by 5 bases and J by 3 bases, with 7 bases of the junction left unmatched. Germline CDR1 and CDR2: SGHVS and FNYEAQ.

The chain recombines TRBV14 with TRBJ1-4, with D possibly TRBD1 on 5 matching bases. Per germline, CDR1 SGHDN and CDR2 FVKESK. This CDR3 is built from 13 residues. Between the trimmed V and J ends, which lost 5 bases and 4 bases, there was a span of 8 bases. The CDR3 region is CASSKQDNEKLFF. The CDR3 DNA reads TGTGCCAGCAGCAAACAGGATAATGAAAAACTGTTTTTT.

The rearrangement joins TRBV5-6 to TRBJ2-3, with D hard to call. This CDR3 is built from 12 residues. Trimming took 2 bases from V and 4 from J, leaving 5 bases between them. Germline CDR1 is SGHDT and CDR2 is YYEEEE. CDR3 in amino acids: CASSLGADTQYF. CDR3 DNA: TGTGCCAGCAGCTTAGGCGCAGATACGCAGTATTTT.

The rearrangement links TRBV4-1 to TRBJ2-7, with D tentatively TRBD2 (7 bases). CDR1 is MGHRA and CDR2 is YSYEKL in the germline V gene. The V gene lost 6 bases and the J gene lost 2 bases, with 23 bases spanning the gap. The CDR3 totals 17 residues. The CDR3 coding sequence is TGCGCCAGCAGTTTCCAGCCTCCGGGGGGCGGCGCCTACGAGCAGTACTTC. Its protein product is CASSFQPPGGGAYEQYF.

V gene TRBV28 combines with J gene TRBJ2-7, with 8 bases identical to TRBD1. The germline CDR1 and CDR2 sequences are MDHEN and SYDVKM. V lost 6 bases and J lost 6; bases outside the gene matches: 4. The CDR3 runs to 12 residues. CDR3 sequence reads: CASRGTGGEQYF. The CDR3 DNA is TGTGCCAGCAGGGGGACAGGCGGCGAGCAGTACTTC.

Here the CDR3 reads CASSPLGGIGQPQHF. CDR3 bases: TGTGCCAGCTCACCATTAGGGGGGATTGGACAGCCCCAGCATTTT. The chain is built from TRBV18 and TRBJ1-5; D is possibly TRBD1 (6 bases). This CDR3 is built from 15 residues. Trimming took 2 bases from V and 7 from J, leaving 15 bases between them. CDR1 is KGHSH, CDR2 LQKENI, per germline. Supplemented by reference TRBV18 and TRBJ1-5, the full variable domain reads NAGVMQNPRHLVRRRGQEARLRCSPMKGHSHVYWYRQLPEEGLKFMVYLQKENIIDESGMPKERFSAEFPKEGPSILRIQQVVRGDSAAYFCASSPLGGIGQPQHFGDGTRLSIL.

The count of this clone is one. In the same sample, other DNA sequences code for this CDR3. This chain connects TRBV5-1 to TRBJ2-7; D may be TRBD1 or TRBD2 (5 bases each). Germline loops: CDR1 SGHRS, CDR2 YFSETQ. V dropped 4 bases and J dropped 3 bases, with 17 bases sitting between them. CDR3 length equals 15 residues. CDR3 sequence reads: CASSPREGPSYEQYF. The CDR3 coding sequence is TGCGCCAGCAGCCCGAGAGAGGGGCCAAGCTACGAGCAGTACTTC.

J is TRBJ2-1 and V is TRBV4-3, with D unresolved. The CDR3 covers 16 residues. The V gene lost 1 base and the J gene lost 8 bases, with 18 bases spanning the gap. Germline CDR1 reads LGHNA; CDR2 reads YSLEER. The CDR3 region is CASSQAYRFDGHEQFF. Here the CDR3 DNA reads TGCGCCAGCAGCCAAGCTTACCGTTTTGATGGACATGAGCAGTTCTTC.

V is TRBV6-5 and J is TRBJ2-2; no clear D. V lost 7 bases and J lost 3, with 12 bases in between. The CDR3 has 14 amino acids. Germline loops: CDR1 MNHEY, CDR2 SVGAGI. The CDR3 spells CASTKMIHTGELFF. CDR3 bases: TGTGCCAGCACCAAAATGATTCACACCGGGGAGCTGTTTTTT.

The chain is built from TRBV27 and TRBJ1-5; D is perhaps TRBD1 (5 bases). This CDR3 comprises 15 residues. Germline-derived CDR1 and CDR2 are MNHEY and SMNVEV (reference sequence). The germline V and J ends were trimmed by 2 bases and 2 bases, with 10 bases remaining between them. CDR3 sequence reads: CASSLRRVGNQPQHF. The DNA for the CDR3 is TGTGCCAGCAGTTTACGCAGGGTTGGCAATCAGCCCCAGCATTTT.

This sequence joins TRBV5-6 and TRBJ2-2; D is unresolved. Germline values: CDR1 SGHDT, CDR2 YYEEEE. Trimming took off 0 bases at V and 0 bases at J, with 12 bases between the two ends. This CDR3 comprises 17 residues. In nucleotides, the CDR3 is TGTGCCAGCAGCTTGGATCGCGGCTACGCGAACACCGGGGAGCTGTTTTTT. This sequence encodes CASSLDRGYANTGELFF.

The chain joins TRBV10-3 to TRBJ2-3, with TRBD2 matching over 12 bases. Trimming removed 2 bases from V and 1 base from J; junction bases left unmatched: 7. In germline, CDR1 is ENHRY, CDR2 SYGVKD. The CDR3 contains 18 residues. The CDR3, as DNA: TGTGCCATCAGTGAGCCAACTAGCGGGAGGTGGGGCACAGATACGCAGTATTTT. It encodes CAISEPTSGRWGTDTQYF.

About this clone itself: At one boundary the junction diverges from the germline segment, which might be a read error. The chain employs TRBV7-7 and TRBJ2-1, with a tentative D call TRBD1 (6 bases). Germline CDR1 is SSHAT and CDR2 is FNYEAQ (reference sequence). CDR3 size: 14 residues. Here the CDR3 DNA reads TGTGCTAGCAGCTTAGCAAACAGGGTTAATGAGCAGTTCTTC. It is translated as CASSLANRVNEQFF.

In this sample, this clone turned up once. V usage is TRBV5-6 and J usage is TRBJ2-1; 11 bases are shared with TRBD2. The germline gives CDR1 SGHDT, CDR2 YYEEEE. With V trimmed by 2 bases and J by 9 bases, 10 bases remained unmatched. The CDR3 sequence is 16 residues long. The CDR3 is CASSFDSGRAVVEQFF. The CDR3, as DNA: TGTGCCAGCAGCTTCGATAGCGGGAGGGCCGTGGTTGAGCAGTTCTTC.

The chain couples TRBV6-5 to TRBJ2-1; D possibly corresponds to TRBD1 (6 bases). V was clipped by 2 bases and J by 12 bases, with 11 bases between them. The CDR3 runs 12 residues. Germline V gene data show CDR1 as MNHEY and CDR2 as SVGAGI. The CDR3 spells CASSYAGVGQFF. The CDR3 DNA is TGTGCCAGCAGTTACGCAGGGGTAGGGCAGTTCTTC.